These T cell receptor beta chains were read from a single sample in a study of T-cell reconstitution after alpha-beta-depleted transplantation in children. In TCRdb, the PCR reads were re-called with MiXCR into one record per CDR3 protein. The table has some 500,000 distinct CDR3 sequences, 15% to 20% seen once. Material: PBMCs from the stem cell graft donor, obtained from the stem cell graft. These receptors were obtained from a human donor who donated a stem cell graft to a child with acute lymphoblastic leukemia. Both conserved end residues are part of each CDR3. The D gene is left open where the match is weak. Part of the rows lack a size; the others show once, few, many or a class for expanded clones.

V gene,clone size,J gene,D gene,CDR3 protein,CDR3 DNA
TRBV4-1,many,TRBJ2-3,NA,CASSQDYSLGSTDTQYF,TGCGCCAGCAGCCAAGATTATAGTTTGGGATCAACAGATACGCAGTATTTT
TRBV7-3,NA,TRBJ2-7,TRBD2,CASSSPGLAGVATHEQYF,TGTGCCAGCAGCTCGCCCGGACTAGCGGGAGTTGCTACCCACGAGCAGTACTTC
TRBV3-1,NA,TRBJ2-1,TRBD2,CASSLGTSGRLSYNEQFF,TGTGCCAGCAGCCTCGGGACTAGCGGGCGGTTGTCCTACAATGAGCAGTTCTTC
TRBV20-1,NA,TRBJ1-5,NA,CSAVRGLGNQPQHF,TGCAGTGCCGTGAGGGGTTTGGGCAATCAGCCCCAGCATTTT
TRBV3-1,few,TRBJ1-2,NA,CASSQEQASNYGYTF,TGTGCCAGCAGCCAAGAACAGGCGAGTAACTATGGCTACACCTTC
TRBV5-1,NA,TRBJ2-1,NA,CASSLGWPQSSYNEQFF,TGCGCCAGCAGCTTGGGGTGGCCGCAGAGCTCCTACAATGAGCAGTTCTTC
TRBV19,few,TRBJ2-1,NA,CASSISTVGEQFF,TGTGCCAGTAGTATCTCTACCGTCGGTGAGCAGTTCTTC
TRBV7-6,NA,TRBJ2-7,NA,CASSLGAGNAYEQYF,TGTGCCAGCAGCTTAGGAGCGGGCAACGCCTACGAGCAGTACTTC
TRBV12-3/TRBV12-4,few,TRBJ2-4,NA,CASSLGQTIAKNIQYF,TGTGCCAGCAGTTTGGGGCAGACTATAGCCAAAAACATTCAGTACTTC
TRBV15,few,TRBJ2-7,TRBD1,CATSRDRGTGASEQYF,TGTGCCACCAGCAGAGATCGTGGGACAGGGGCTTCCGAGCAGTACTTC
TRBV12-3/TRBV12-4,NA,TRBJ2-5,NA,CASSLGPTLPQETQYF,TGTGCCAGCAGTTTAGGACCCACCCTTCCCCAAGAGACCCAGTACTTC
TRBV20-1,few,TRBJ2-7,TRBD1,CSAPDRVAHYEQYF,TGCAGTGCGCCTGACAGGGTAGCACACTACGAGCAGTACTTC
TRBV20-1,NA,TRBJ2-5,TRBD1,CSALPGQGETQYF,TGCAGTGCACTCCCCGGACAGGGTGAGACCCAGTACTTC
TRBV12-3/TRBV12-4,NA,TRBJ2-5,NA,CASSPREYQETQYF,TGTGCCAGCAGTCCCCGTGAGTACCAAGAGACCCAGTACTTC
TRBV2,few,TRBJ1-4,NA,CASTEQGNEKLFF,TGTGCCAGCACTGAACAGGGTAATGAAAAACTGTTTTTT
TRBV5-5,NA,TRBJ1-4,TRBD1,CASRRQGAVEEKLFF,TGTGCCAGCCGACGACAGGGGGCGGTCGAGGAAAAACTGTTTTTT
TRBV20-1,NA,TRBJ2-4,NA,CCARTGLSVAAKNIQYF,TGCTGTGCTAGAACGGGCCTTTCCGTGGCGGCCAAAAACATTCAGTACTTC
TRBV3-1,NA,TRBJ2-6,TRBD1,CASSQGGTVFSGANVLTF,TGTGCCAGCAGCCAAGGTGGGACAGTTTTCTCTGGGGCCAACGTCCTGACTTTC
TRBV7-9,few,TRBJ1-2,TRBD1,CASNLKGGQGGYTF,TGTGCCAGCAACCTGAAAGGGGGCCAGGGTGGCTACACCTTC
TRBV2,NA,TRBJ2-5,NA,CASSEHRKTQYF,TGTGCCAGCAGTGAACACAGAAAGACCCAGTACTTC
TRBV29-1,few,TRBJ2-7,TRBD2,CSVEAPRVRAGEGYEQYF,TGCAGCGTTGAAGCCCCCAGGGTAAGAGCGGGAGAAGGCTACGAGCAGTACTTC
TRBV20-1,NA,TRBJ2-5,TRBD2,CSARERELGRETQYF,TGCAGTGCTAGGGAGCGGGAGCTGGGGAGGGAGACCCAGTACTTC
TRBV27,many,TRBJ2-7,NA,CASGYEQYF,TGTGCCAGCGGATACGAGCAGTACTTC
TRBV5-1,NA,TRBJ2-5,TRBD2,CASSLRSGRQEETQYF,TGCGCCAGCAGCTTGCGTAGCGGGAGACAGGAGGAGACCCAGTACTTC
TRBV5-1,NA,TRBJ2-7,NA,CASSPRRLGGPYEQYF,TGCGCCAGCAGCCCGCGACGTCTGGGTGGTCCCTACGAGCAGTACTTC
TRBV6-5,few,TRBJ2-2,TRBD2,CASSSSTSGVTGELFF,TGTGCCAGCAGTTCCTCGACTAGCGGCGTCACCGGGGAGCTGTTTTTT